Listed here are 32 T cell receptor beta chains from one sample, sequenced in a study of blood T cell repertoires in COVID-19. This table comes from immunoSEQ multiplex PCR, and its TCRdb copy is limited to in-frame clones, with some not included. The sample has roughly 150,000 clones; approximately 79% are singletons. What was sequenced was peripheral blood. The source of these receptors is a woman older than 75 with acute or convalescent COVID-19.

The chain uses TRBV18 and TRBJ2-2; the D gene is possibly TRBD2 (6 bases). The CDR3 is made up of 16 amino acids. Deletions cut 2 bases from V and 6 bases from J, with 16 bases between. Germline V gene data show CDR1 as KGHSH and CDR2 as LQKENI. CDR3 region: CASSPKTGSGSGELFF. CDR3 nucleotides: TGTGCCAGCTCACCAAAAACCGGGAGTGGTTCCGGGGAGCTGTTTTTT.

The chain recombines TRBV7-3 with TRBJ2-2; TRBD1 matches 7 bases. The V and J ends lost 5 bases and 6 bases, in that order; junction bases with no gene match: 3. The CDR3 runs 13 residues. Per germline, CDR1 SGHTA and CDR2 FQGTGA. DNA for the CDR3: TGTGCCAGCAGCACCAGGGGGTCCGGGGAGCTGTTTTTT. Protein sequence: CASSTRGSGELFF.

This chain uses TRBV7-9 with TRBJ1-1; the D is unclear. Per the germline V gene, CDR1 is SEHNR and CDR2 is FQNEAQ (reference sequence). The CDR3 has 13 residues. Trimming removed 1 base from V and 7 bases from J, with 10 bases in between. The CDR3 DNA reads as TGTGCCAGCAGCTTAGGTCAGCCGGGTGAAGCTTTCTTT. Residues: CASSLGQPGEAFF.

The gene calls are TRBV28 and TRBJ2-1; 7 nucleotides match TRBD2. The CDR3 has 16 amino acids. Germline CDR1 MDHEN, CDR2 SYDVKM. The V and J ends lost 4 bases and 8 bases, in that order; junction bases with no gene match: 14. The chain's CDR3 is CASSSQKAGWTDEQFF. The CDR3 nucleotides read TGTGCCAGCAGTTCCCAAAAAGCGGGATGGACGGATGAGCAGTTCTTC.

The rearrangement joins TRBV6-5 to TRBJ2-7; 8 bases match TRBD2. CDR1 MNHEY and CDR2 SVGAGI come from the germline V gene. V lost 6 bases and J lost 0; bases outside the gene matches: 7. This CDR3 contains 15 residues. The CDR3 protein is CASRTRSGDSYEQYF. In DNA, the CDR3 is TGTGCCAGCAGAACACGTAGCGGGGACTCCTACGAGCAGTACTTC.

This chain's CDR3 is CASSLAASASGEAFF. DNA for the CDR3: TGTGCCAGCAGCTTAGCGGCCTCGGCTTCGGGTGAAGCTTTCTTT. The chain uses TRBV7-2 and TRBJ1-1; D remains unclear. The CDR3 covers 15 residues. V shed 0 bases and J shed 7 bases, with 15 bases lying between them. The germline CDR1 and CDR2 sequences are SGHTA and FQGNSA. The full variable domain, completed using reference TRBV7-2 and TRBJ1-1, is GAGVSQSPSNKVTEKGKDVELRCDPISGHTALYWYRQSLGQGLEFLIYFQGNSAPDKSGLPSDRFSAERTGGSVSTLTIQRTQQEDSAVYLCASSLAASASGEAFFGQGTRLTVV.

The chain is built from TRBV4-2 and TRBJ2-7, with a weak D call TRBD2 (5 bases). Trimming took off 2 bases at V and 4 bases at J, with 12 bases between the two ends. The CDR3 covers 14 residues. CDR1 LGHNA and CDR2 YNFKEQ come from the germline V gene. The CDR3, as DNA: TGTGCCAGCAGCCAAAGCCGGGATTTGTACGAGCAGTACTTC. Translated, it gives CASSQSRDLYEQYF.

This clone has a handful of counts. The gene calls are TRBV5-1 and TRBJ1-3, with TRBD1 matching over 7 bases. V trimming: 4 bases; J trimming: 1 base; junction bases outside the gene matches: 5. Germline CDR1 reads SGHRS; CDR2 reads YFSETQ. The CDR3 covers 15 residues. This chain's CDR3 is CASSMTGRSGNTIYF. The CDR3 DNA reads TGCGCCAGCAGCATGACAGGGCGGTCTGGAAACACCATATATTTT.

Comments on this clone: The sample has other DNA sequences that encode this CDR3 too. The rearrangement joins TRBV4-1 to TRBJ2-3; tentatively, D is TRBD1 (5 bases). This CDR3 is 13 amino acids long. Germline assignment: CDR1 MGHRA and CDR2 YSYEKL. V was pared by 3 bases and J by 3 bases, with 7 bases between. DNA of the CDR3: TGCGCCAGCAGCCAGGCAGGGACAGATACGCAGTATTTT. Its protein product is CASSQAGTDTQYF.

The rearrangement joins TRBV2 to TRBJ1-4, with D maybe TRBD1 (6 bases). Germline V CDR1 and CDR2: SNHLY, FYNNEI. Trimming removed 5 bases at V and 0 bases at J, with 10 bases between. This CDR3 region has 15 residues. This CDR3 is CASSIRQATNEKLFF. As DNA, the CDR3 is TGTGCCAGCAGTATCCGACAGGCAACTAATGAAAAACTGTTTTTT.

The V and J genes are TRBV10-3 and TRBJ2-5, with 7 positions matching TRBD1. This CDR3 is 14 amino acids long. Germline assignment: CDR1 ENHRY and CDR2 SYGVKD. The junction had 2 bases not matched to a gene; V was cut back by 3 bases and J by 1 base. The CDR3 region is CAISDGTVQETQYF. CDR3 coding DNA: TGTGCCATCAGTGACGGGACAGTCCAAGAGACCCAGTACTTC.

This rearrangement joins TRBV19 to TRBJ1-5, with D unresolved. CDR3 length equals 13 residues. Trimming took off 3 bases at V and 5 bases at J, with 8 bases between the two ends. Germline V gene data show CDR1 as LNHDA and CDR2 as SQIVND (reference sequence). This chain's CDR3 is CASSILLDQPQHF. CDR3 DNA sequence: TGTGCCAGTAGTATCTTATTAGATCAGCCCCAGCATTTT.

The chain links TRBV19 to TRBJ2-7; weak D call: TRBD1 (6 bases). This CDR3 spans 13 amino acids. V was clipped by 5 bases and J by 3 bases, with 11 bases between them. Germline CDR1 LNHDA, CDR2 SQIVND (reference sequence). DNA of the CDR3: TGTGCCAGTAGTCCGGGACACAACTACGAGCAGTACTTC. Translated, it gives CASSPGHNYEQYF.

This chain links TRBV4-2 with TRBJ1-5, with D perhaps TRBD1 (6 bases). CDR1 LGHNA and CDR2 YNFKEQ come from the germline V gene. The CDR3 spans 18 residues. V was cut by 3 bases and J by 4 bases, with 22 bases left in between. The CDR3 protein is CASSQETQRTGHNQPQHF. CDR3 in DNA: TGTGCCAGCAGCCAGGAAACACAGAGAACGGGACATAATCAGCCCCAGCATTTT.

The chain recombines TRBV4-3 with TRBJ2-2; 7 nucleotides align to TRBD1. V lost 6 bases and J lost 4; bases outside the gene matches: 8. This CDR3 has 15 amino acids. Germline V gene lookup returns CDR1 LGHNA and CDR2 YSLEER. CDR3 in amino acids: CASSFQTGTTGELFF. CDR3 bases: TGCGCCAGCAGTTTCCAGACAGGGACCACCGGGGAGCTGTTTTTT.

The chain links TRBV5-8 to TRBJ2-7; 8 bases fit TRBD1. The CDR3 extends over 15 amino acids. V shed 4 bases and J 0 bases; nucleotides not matched to a gene: 6. The germline gives CDR1 SGHTS, CDR2 YDEGEE. CDR3 nucleotide sequence: TGTGCCAGCAGCCGGGACAGGAGATACTCCTACGAGCAGTACTTC. It translates to CASSRDRRYSYEQYF.

The chain uses TRBV6-2 or TRBV6-3 and TRBJ1-2; TRBD1 agrees at 9 bases. The CDR3 runs to 13 residues. In germline, CDR1 is MNHEY, CDR2 SVGEGT. With V trimmed by 5 bases and J by 8 bases, 6 bases remained unmatched. CDR3 nucleotides: TGTGCCAGCAGTCGACAGGGGGACGGCGGCTACACCTTC. Residues: CASSRQGDGGYTF.

The chain joins TRBV5-1 to TRBJ1-2; TRBD1 matches 8 bases. V lost 6 bases to trimming and J lost 3 bases; unmatched junction nucleotides: 10. CDR1 and CDR2 from the germline V gene are SGHRS and YFSETQ. The CDR3 has 15 residues. The CDR3 sequence: CASKAGPTGDYGYTF. As DNA, the CDR3 is TGCGCCAGCAAAGCGGGTCCGACAGGGGACTATGGCTACACCTTC.

The table lists this clone with a count of one. The gene calls are TRBV28 and TRBJ1-1, with 7 bases matching TRBD1. Trimming removed 6 bases from V and 9 bases from J; junction bases left unmatched: 7. CDR3 length: 12 residues. Germline values: CDR1 MDHEN, CDR2 SYDVKM. The CDR3 DNA reads TGTGCCAGCAGAACCACAGGGGAGAAAGCTTTCTTT. It translates to CASRTTGEKAFF.

This clone has only a few counts. This chain uses TRBV7-9 with TRBJ1-4; possible D gene TRBD1, 6 bases. The CDR3 contains 14 residues. V was pared by 5 bases and J by 8 bases, with 15 bases between. The germline CDR1 and CDR2 sequences are SEHNR and FQNEAQ (reference sequence). For the CDR3, the DNA is TGTGCCAGCAGCCCTCTCGGGGGGCGAGAAAAACTGTTTTTT. Encoded protein: CASSPLGGREKLFF.

This clone was counted only a few times. The chain couples TRBV27 to TRBJ2-1; 7 bases match TRBD1. The CDR3 length is 13 residues. From germline, CDR1 is MNHEY and CDR2 SMNVEV (reference sequence). The V segment lost 1 base and the J segment 7 bases; nucleotides outside the gene matches: 1. This CDR3 is CASSLYRGNEQFF. As DNA, the CDR3 is TGTGCCAGCAGTTTATACAGGGGTAATGAGCAGTTCTTC.

The gene calls are TRBV27 and TRBJ2-1; 7 nucleotides align to TRBD1. The ends lost 8 bases at V and 8 bases at J; junction bases unmatched: 6. The CDR3 has 12 amino acids. CDR1 is MNHEY and CDR2 is SMNVEV in the germline V gene (reference sequence). The CDR3 loop is CASSQGPHEQFF. CDR3 DNA: TGTGCCAGCTCACAGGGGCCCCATGAGCAGTTCTTC.

This chain connects TRBV19 to TRBJ1-5; 7 positions agree with TRBD1. Looked up from germline, CDR1 is LNHDA and CDR2 is SQIVND (reference sequence). The CDR3 totals 15 residues. The V and J ends lost 2 bases and 9 bases, in that order; junction bases with no gene match: 10. CDR3: CASSIFRGEAAPQHF. CDR3 coding DNA: TGTGCCAGTAGTATATTCAGGGGGGAGGCGGCGCCCCAGCATTTT. The full variable domain, its missing parts supplied by reference TRBV19 and TRBJ1-5, is DGGITQSPKYLFRKEGQNVTLSCEQNLNHDAMYWYRQDPGQGLRLIYYSQIVNDFQKGDIAEGYSVSREKKESFPLTVTSAQKNPTAFYLCASSIFRGEAAPQHFGDGTRLSIL.

The chain has TRBV7-2 and TRBJ2-4; TRBD1 aligns across 9 bases. The CDR3 length is 16 residues. The ends lost 6 bases at V and 6 bases at J; junction bases unmatched: 12. Germline V lookup: CDR1 SGHTA, CDR2 FQGNSA. Here the CDR3 DNA reads TGTGCCAGCAGACCCCCCGGGACAGGGCGAGGAAACATTCAGTACTTC. This gives the protein CASRPPGTGRGNIQYF.

The chain is built from TRBV6-5 and TRBJ1-2, with D tentatively TRBD1 (6 bases). This CDR3 is built from 15 residues. CDR1 and CDR2 from the germline V gene are MNHEY and SVGAGI. V lost 6 bases and J 6 bases, leaving 20 bases between the germline ends. The CDR3 protein is CASRLNRARLDGYTF. DNA for the CDR3: TGTGCCAGCAGGCTCAACAGGGCACGGCTCGATGGCTACACCTTC.

The chain employs TRBV9 and TRBJ2-1; D not resolved. The CDR3 is made up of 15 amino acids. Germline CDR1 is SGDLS and CDR2 is YYNGEE. V lost 0 bases, J lost 9 bases, and 16 bases lay in between. CDR3 sequence: CASSVVGDKYGEQFF. The CDR3 DNA reads as TGTGCCAGCAGCGTAGTTGGCGACAAGTACGGTGAGCAGTTCTTC.

The chain uses TRBV5-5 and TRBJ1-2; TRBD1 agrees at 7 bases. Germline-derived CDR1 and CDR2 are SGHKS and YYEKEE (reference sequence). V was pared by 4 bases and J by 4 bases, with 10 bases of the junction left unmatched. CDR3 length: 15 residues. In DNA form, the CDR3 reads TGTGCCAGCAGCCCTGGGGACAGAACCTCCTATGGCTACACCTTC. Translating gives CASSPGDRTSYGYTF.

The J gene is TRBJ1-4, the V gene TRBV12-3 or TRBV12-4; TRBD1 matches at 8 bases. The CDR3 contains 13 residues. The junction had 4 bases not matched to a gene; V was cut back by 6 bases and J by 7 bases. The CDR3 nucleotides are TGTGCCAGCAGGCAGGGGGCTGGTGAAAAACTGTTTTTT. This translates into CASRQGAGEKLFF.

The rearrangement joins TRBV18 to TRBJ2-4, with 8 bases that match TRBD2. The V gene end was trimmed by 6 bases and the J gene end by 7 bases; junction bases not matched to a gene: 8. This CDR3 is built from 14 residues. CDR1 KGHSH and CDR2 LQKENI come from the germline V gene. CDR3 DNA sequence: TGTGCCAGCTCCCGGGAGGGAGTCGGGAACATTCAGTACTTC. Protein product: CASSREGVGNIQYF.

V and J are TRBV7-3 and TRBJ2-1, with TRBD2 identical over 11 bases. This CDR3 has 17 amino acids. V lost 6 bases to trimming and J lost 6 bases; unmatched junction nucleotides: 13. Germline V gene lookup returns CDR1 SGHTA and CDR2 FQGTGA. The DNA of the CDR3 is TGTGCCAGCAGTCAGGCGGCTAGCGGGGGGCATAGCAATGAGCAGTTCTTC. Translating it yields CASSQAASGGHSNEQFF. The full variable domain, completed using reference TRBV7-3 and TRBJ2-1, is GAGVSQTPSNKVTEKGKYVELRCDPISGHTALYWYRQSLGQGPEFLIYFQGTGAADDSGLPNDRFFAVRPEGSVSTLKIQRTERGDSAVYLCASSQAASGGHSNEQFFGPGTRLTVL.

This sequence joins TRBV5-6 and TRBJ1-6; 9 bases match TRBD1. The CDR3 is 15 residues long. Germline V gives CDR1 SGHDT, CDR2 YYEEEE. Trimming removed 2 bases from V and 6 bases from J; junction bases left unmatched: 3. The CDR3 bases are TGTGCCAGCAGCTTTCGACAGGGGGGTAATTCACCCCTCCACTTT. Its translation: CASSFRQGGNSPLHF.

The J gene is TRBJ1-1, the V gene TRBV18, with D unclear. Germline CDR1 KGHSH, CDR2 LQKENI. V lost 3 bases and J lost 4, with 18 bases in between. This CDR3 has 16 residues. The CDR3 DNA reads TGTGCCAGCTCACCGAGGTCTGTCAGCCGTACCACTGAAGCTTTCTTT. Translating gives CASSPRSVSRTTEAFF.